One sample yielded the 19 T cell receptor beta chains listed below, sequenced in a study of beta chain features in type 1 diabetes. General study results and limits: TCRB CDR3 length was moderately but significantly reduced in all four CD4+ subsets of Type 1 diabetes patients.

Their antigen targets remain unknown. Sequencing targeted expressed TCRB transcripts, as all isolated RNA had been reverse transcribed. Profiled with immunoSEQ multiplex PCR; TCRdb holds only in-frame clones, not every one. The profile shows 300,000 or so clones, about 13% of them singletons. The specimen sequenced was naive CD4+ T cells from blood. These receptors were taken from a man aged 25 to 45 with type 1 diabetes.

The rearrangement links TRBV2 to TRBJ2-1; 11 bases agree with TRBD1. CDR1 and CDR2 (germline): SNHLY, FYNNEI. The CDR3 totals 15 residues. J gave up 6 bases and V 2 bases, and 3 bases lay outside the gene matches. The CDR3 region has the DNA TGTGCCAGCAGTGAAACCGGGACAGGGGGCAATGAGCAGTTCTTC. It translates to CASSETGTGGNEQFF.

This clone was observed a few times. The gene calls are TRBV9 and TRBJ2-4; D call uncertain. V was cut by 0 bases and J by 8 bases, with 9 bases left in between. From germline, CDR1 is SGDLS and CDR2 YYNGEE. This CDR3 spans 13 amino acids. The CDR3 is CASSVGATDIQYF. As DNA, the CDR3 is TGTGCCAGCAGCGTAGGGGCGACGGACATTCAGTACTTC.

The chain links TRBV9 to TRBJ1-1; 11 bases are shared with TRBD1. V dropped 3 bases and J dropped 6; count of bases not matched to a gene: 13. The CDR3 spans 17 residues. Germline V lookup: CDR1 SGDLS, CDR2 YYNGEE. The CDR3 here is CASSGSPDRGPVAEAFF. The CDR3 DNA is TGTGCCAGCAGCGGCAGCCCGGACAGGGGGCCTGTGGCTGAAGCTTTCTTT.

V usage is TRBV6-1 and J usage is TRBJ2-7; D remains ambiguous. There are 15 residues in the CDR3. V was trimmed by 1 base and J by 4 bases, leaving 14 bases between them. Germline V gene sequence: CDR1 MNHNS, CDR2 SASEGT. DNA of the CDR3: TGTGCCAGCAGTGAAGAGTCCCAAAGCCCTTACGAGCAGTACTTC. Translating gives CASSEESQSPYEQYF.

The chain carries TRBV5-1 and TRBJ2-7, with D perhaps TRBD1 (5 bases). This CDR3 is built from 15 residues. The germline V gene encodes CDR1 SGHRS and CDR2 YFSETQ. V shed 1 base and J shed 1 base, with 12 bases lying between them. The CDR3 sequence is CASSLRRQGSYEQYF. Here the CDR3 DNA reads TGCGCCAGCAGCTTGAGACGTCAGGGTTCCTACGAGCAGTACTTC.

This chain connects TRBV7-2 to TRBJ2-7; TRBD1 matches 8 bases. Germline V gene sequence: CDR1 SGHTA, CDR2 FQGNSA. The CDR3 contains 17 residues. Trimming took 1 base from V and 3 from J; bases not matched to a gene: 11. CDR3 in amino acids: CASSLVGLGTGNYEQYF. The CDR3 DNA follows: TGTGCCAGCAGCTTAGTGGGGCTCGGGACAGGAAACTACGAGCAGTACTTC.

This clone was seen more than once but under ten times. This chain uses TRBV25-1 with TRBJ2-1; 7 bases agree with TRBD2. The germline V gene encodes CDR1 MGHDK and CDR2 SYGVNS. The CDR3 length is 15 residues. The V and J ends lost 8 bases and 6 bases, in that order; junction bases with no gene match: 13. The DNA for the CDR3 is TGTGCCAGCTCTTCCCGGGACTACGTCTCCAATGAGCAGTTCTTC. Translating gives CASSSRDYVSNEQFF.

CDR3: CSVQGLAGGDTQYF. Written as DNA, the CDR3 is TGCAGCGTCCAGGGACTAGCGGGAGGAGATACGCAGTATTTT. The chain is built from TRBV29-1 and TRBJ2-3; 15 bases fit TRBD2. The CDR3 covers 14 residues. J gave up 5 bases and V 6 bases, and 3 bases lay outside the gene matches. Germline-derived CDR1 and CDR2 are SQVTM and ANQGSEA.

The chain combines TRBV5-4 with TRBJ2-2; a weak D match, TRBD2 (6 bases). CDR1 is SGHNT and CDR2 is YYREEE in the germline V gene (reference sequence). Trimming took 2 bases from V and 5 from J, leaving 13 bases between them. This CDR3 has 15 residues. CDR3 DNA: TGTGCCAGCAGCTTCGGAGGGCCGGGGACCGGGGAGCTGTTTTTT. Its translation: CASSFGGPGTGELFF.

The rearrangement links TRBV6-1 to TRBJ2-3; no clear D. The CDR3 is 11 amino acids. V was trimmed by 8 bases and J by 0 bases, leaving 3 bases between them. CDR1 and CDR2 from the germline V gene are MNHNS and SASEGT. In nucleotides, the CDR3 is TGTGCCAGCTCTAGCACAGATACGCAGTATTTT. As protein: CASSSTDTQYF.

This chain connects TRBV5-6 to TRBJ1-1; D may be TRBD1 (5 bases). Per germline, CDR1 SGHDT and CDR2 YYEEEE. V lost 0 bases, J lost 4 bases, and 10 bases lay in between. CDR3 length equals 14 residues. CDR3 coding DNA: TGTGCCAGCAGCTTGGGGCAGGGATTCACTGAAGCTTTCTTT. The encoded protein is CASSLGQGFTEAFF.

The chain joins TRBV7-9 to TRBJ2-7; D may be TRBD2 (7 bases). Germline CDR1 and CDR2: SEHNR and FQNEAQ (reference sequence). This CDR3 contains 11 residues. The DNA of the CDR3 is TGTGCGGGGGCTAGCGGCTACGAGCAGTACTTC. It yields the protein CAGASGYEQYF. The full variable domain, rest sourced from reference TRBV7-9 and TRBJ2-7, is DTGVSQNPRHKITKRGQNVTFRCDPISEHNRLYWYRQTLGQGPEFLTYFQNEAQLEKSRLLSDRFSAERPKGSFSTLEIQRTEQGDSAMYLCAGASGYEQYFGPGTRLTVT.

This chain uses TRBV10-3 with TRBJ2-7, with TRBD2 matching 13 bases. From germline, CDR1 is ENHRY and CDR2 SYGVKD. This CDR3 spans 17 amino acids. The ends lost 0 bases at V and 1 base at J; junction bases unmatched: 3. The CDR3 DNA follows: TGTGCCATCAGTGAGTCGGGGACTAGCGGGAAGTCCTACGAGCAGTACTTC. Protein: CAISESGTSGKSYEQYF.

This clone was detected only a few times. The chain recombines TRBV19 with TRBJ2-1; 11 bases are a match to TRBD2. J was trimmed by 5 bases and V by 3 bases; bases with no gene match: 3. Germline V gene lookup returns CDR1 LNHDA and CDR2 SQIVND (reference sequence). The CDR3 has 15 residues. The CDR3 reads CASSIGTSGHNEQFF. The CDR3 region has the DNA TGTGCCAGTAGTATTGGGACTAGCGGTCACAATGAGCAGTTCTTC.

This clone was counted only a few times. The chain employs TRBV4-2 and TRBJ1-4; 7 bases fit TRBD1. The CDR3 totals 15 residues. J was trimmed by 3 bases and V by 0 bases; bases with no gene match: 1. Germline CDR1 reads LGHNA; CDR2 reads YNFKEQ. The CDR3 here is CASSQETGANEKLFF. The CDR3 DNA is TGTGCCAGCAGCCAAGAAACAGGGGCTAATGAAAAACTGTTTTTT.

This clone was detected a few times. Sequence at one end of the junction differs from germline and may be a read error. CDR3 in amino acids: CASSLSPGGQETQYF. The CDR3 nucleotides read TGTGCTAGCAGCTTAAGCCCGGGAGGACAAGAGACCCAGTACTTC. The chain carries TRBV7-7 and TRBJ2-5; 7 nucleotides align to TRBD2. Germline-derived CDR1 and CDR2 are SSHAT and FNYEAQ (reference sequence). CDR3 size: 15 residues.

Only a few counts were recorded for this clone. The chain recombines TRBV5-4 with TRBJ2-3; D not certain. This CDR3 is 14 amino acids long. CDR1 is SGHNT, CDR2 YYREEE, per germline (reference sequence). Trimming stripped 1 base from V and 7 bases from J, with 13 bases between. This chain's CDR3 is CASSLYDNLNTQYF. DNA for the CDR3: TGTGCCAGCAGCTTGTATGATAACCTAAATACGCAGTATTTT. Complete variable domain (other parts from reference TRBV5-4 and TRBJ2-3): ETGVTQSPTHLIKTRGQQVTLRCSSQSGHNTVSWYQQALGQGPQFIFQYYREEENGRGNFPPRFSGLQFPNYSSELNVNALELDDSALYLCASSLYDNLNTQYFGPGTRLTVL.

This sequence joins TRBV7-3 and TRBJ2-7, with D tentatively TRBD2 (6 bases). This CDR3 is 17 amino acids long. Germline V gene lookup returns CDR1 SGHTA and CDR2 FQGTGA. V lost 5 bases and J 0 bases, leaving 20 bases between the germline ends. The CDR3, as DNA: TGTGCCAGCAGCCAGGTCGGCGGGACCCAAAGCTCCTACGAGCAGTACTTC. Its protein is CASSQVGGTQSSYEQYF. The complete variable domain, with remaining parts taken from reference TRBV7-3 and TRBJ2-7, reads GAGVSQTPSNKVTEKGKYVELRCDPISGHTALYWYRQSLGQGPEFLIYFQGTGAADDSGLPNDRFFAVRPEGSVSTLKIQRTERGDSAVYLCASSQVGGTQSSYEQYFGPGTRLTVT.

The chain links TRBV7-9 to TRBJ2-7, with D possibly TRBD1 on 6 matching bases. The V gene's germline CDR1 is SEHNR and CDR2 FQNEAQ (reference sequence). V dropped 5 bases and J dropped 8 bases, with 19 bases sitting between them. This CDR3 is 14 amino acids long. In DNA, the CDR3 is TGTGCCAGCAGCGATAGGGGACACCTAGCTCAGCAGTACTTC. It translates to CASSDRGHLAQQYF. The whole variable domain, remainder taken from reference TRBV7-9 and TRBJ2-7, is DTGVSQNPRHKITKRGQNVTFRCDPISEHNRLYWYRQTLGQGPEFLTYFQNEAQLEKSRLLSDRFSAERPKGSFSTLEIQRTEQGDSAMYLCASSDRGHLAQQYFGPGTRLTVT.